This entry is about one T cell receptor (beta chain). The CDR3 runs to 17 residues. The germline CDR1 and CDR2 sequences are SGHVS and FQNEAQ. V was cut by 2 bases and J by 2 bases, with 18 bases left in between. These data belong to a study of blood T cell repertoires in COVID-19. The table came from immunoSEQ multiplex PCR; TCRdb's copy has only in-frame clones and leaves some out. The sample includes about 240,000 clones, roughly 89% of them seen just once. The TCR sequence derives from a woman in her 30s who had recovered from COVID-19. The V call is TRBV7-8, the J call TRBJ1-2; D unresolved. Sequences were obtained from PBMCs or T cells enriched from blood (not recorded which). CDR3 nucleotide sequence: TGTGCCAGCAGCTTATCGCTGGGCCTCACCGGCAACTATGGCTACACCTTC. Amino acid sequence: CASSLSLGLTGNYGYTF.